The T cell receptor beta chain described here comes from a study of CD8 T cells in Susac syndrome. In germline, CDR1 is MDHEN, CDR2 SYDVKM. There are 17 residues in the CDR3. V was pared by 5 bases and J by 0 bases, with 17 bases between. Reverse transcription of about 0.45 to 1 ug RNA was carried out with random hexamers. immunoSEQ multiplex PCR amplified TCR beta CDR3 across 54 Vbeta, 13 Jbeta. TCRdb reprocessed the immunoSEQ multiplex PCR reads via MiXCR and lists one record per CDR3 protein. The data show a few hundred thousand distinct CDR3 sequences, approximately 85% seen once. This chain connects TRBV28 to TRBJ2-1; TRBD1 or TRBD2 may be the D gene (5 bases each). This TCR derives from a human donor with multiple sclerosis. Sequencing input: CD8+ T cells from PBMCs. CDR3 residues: CASSTPGKGASYNEQFF. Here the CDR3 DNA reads TGTGCCAGCAGTACCCCGGGGAAAGGGGCCTCCTACAATGAGCAGTTCTTC.